This TCR beta chain was found in a study of shared clonotypes between healthy human individuals (dated by TCRdb to the early 2020s). General notes on the study: A few men and a couple of women, aged 18 to 49 years, made up the cohort. Between about 0.94 and 8.9 billion PBMCs per donor were obtained by leukapheresis. The study deeply sequenced blood TCR repertoires of several healthy adults to estimate repertoire size and the extent of clonotype sharing between individuals. Different laboratories and diverse techniques were used to prepare libraries and sequence TCR repertoires, to increase sequencing depth and limit assay-specific biases.

The donors were healthy, HIV-negative adults who had no recently reported acute infections or vaccinations. Every donor was a Caucasian adult residing in Nashville, Tennessee, USA. For unsorted samples, some 87 million PBMCs were counted, and genomic DNA was extracted using the QIAamp DNA Blood Mini kit. After blood collection by leukapheresis, PBMCs were isolated using Ficoll-Histopaque density gradient centrifugation and then cryopreserved in the vapor phase of liquid nitrogen. Concerning this clone: No cognate antigen has been identified for it. Qualities for individual bases were not recorded, and no much larger clone is one base off.

Sequences KGHSH (CDR1) and LQKENI (CDR2) are obtained from the germline V gene. V and J are trimmed by 3 bases and 6 bases, and the gene matches miss 4 bases of the junction. The CDR3 holds 14 amino acids from the cysteine to the phenylalanine. Solely the CDR3 DNA is kept, with 42 bases framed from the first base. The full study reports these points: The genetic and exposure-history diversity represented was limited by the small number of donors. Based on pairwise subsampling, the degree of clonotype sharing among donors was expected to be affected by sequencing depth. Sampling was limited to blood, and TCR repertoires in tissue likely differ from TCR repertoires in blood.

Using the deep immunoSEQ assay, multiplex PCR amplified TCR CDR3 regions from genomic DNA. Genomic DNA extracted from each cell subset was distributed evenly over all wells of several immunoSEQ 96-well plates, and each plate served as one replicate. For unsorted PBMC, around 310 ng of genomic DNA, equivalent to roughly 30,000 T cell genomes, went into each replicate PCR. Ten immunoSEQ deep assay plates were used to sequence the unsorted PBMC genomic DNA. The purified libraries were quantified using a Qubit 3.0 fluorometer, sized with a Bioanalyzer 2100, and then quantified again using the KAPA Library Quantification kit. Every immunoSEQ 96-well plate was sequenced on a dedicated single-read 150-cycle Illumina NextSeq 550 flow cell. Under the source paper's analysis protocol: The immunoSEQ output contained only junctional sequences without quality scores, so filtering could not match that applied to full-length reads. To assign V/J genes and CDR3, sequences were annotated against IMGT germline references using PyIR, a Python wrapper for IgBLAST v1.9. Reads were filtered out if the reads had weak V/J assignments (E-value above 1e-6), no CDR3, stop codons, out-of-frame junctions, or ambiguous translated residues. V3J clonotypes were defined by identical inferred V gene, J gene, and CDR3 amino acid sequence. The percentage overlap between two repertoires was calculated by dividing the number of shared unique clonotypes by the size of the smaller repertoire. RTK rarefaction, the Chao1 estimator, and Recon v2.1 estimates of unobserved clonotypes were used to assess repertoire richness. This is the immuneACCESS table as TCRdb keeps it, with only in-frame sequences that have V and J called. A part of the clones is gone; compared with another copy, unresolved V genes explain less than half, and the rest is unexplained. Clone size and V and J calls were adopted from that table, with D and trimming inferred from the DNA. For this sample there are about 450,000 clones; about 85% appear just once. The ten largest account for approximately 13% of the sample.

The rearrangement combines TRBV18 with TRBJ1-1, and 10 junctional nucleotides match TRBD1. The receptor was isolated from a woman in her thirties or forties in good health. Some clones in this sample may be carry-over from other donors' samples. Material: PBMCs. The DNA sequence reads TGTGCCAGCTCACCCGTTGGGACAGGGGCTGAAGCTTTCTTT. Its product reads: CASSPVGTGAEAFF.